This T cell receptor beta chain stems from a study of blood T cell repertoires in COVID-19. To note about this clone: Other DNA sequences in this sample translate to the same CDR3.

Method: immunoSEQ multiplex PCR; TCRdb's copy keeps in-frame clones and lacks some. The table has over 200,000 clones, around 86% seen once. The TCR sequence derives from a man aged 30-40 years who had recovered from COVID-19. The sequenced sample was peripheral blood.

CDR3 amino acids: CATSGQGGGYTF. The CDR3 bases are TGTGCCACCAGTGGACAGGGCGGGGGCTACACCTTC. This rearrangement joins TRBV24-1 to TRBJ1-2; 7 bases map to TRBD1. The ends lost 5 bases at V and 8 bases at J; junction bases unmatched: 4. The germline V gene has CDR1 KGHDR and CDR2 SFDVKD. This CDR3 has 12 amino acids.